Described below is a single T cell receptor beta chain sequence and its context. The CDR3 runs 13 residues. V lost 9 bases to trimming and J lost 6 bases; unmatched junction nucleotides: 6. Germline CDR1 is LGHNT and CDR2 is FRNRAP. This sample is part of a study of blood T cell repertoires in COVID-19. Per the original data handling: Estimates of nucleated cell counts were drawn from the amplification of reference gene primers. TCRdb's table, derived via immunoSEQ multiplex PCR, lists solely in-frame clones and lacks some. The DNA was the basis for D and trimming; V, J and clone size are from that table. Of 100,000 or so clones in the sample, roughly 86% were seen once.

The sequencing input was peripheral blood. The clonotype originates from a woman aged 60-70 years with acute or convalescent COVID-19. V and J are TRBV12-5 and TRBJ2-1; 9 nucleotides line up with TRBD2. The CDR3 sequence is CARGLAGSNEQFF. The CDR3 DNA follows: TGTGCTAGGGGGCTAGCGGGGTCCAATGAGCAGTTCTTC.